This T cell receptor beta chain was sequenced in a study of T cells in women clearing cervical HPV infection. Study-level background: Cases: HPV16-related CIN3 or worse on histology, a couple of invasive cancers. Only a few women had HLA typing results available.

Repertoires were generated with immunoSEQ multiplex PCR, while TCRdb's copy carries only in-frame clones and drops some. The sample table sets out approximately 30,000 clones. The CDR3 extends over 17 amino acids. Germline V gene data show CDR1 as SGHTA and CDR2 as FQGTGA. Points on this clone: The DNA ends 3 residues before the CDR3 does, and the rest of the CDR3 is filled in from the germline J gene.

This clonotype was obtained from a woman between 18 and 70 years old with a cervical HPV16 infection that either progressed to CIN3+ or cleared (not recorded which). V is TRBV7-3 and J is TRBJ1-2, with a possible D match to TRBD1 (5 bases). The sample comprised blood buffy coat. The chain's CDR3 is CASSLTSGGPGTDTYTF. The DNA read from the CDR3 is TGTGCCAGCAGCTTAACTAGCGGGGGACCTGGCACAGATACC.